These 5 T cell receptor beta chains share one sample of origin, sequenced in a study of cytomegalovirus exposure and HLA in healthy donors. The table came from immunoSEQ multiplex PCR; TCRdb's copy has only in-frame clones and leaves some out. The data show about 250,000 clones, about 90% seen once. The sample taken for sequencing was PBMCs. Receptors were obtained from a man between 18 and 35 years old in good health and CMV-seropositive.

This rearrangement joins TRBV6-5 to TRBJ2-2; the D gene could be TRBD1 or TRBD2 (6 bases each). Germline-derived CDR1 and CDR2 are MNHEY and SVGAGI. This CDR3 spans 15 amino acids. V shed 0 bases and J shed 8 bases, with 13 bases lying between them. The CDR3: CASSYSRGLGGELFF. For the CDR3, the DNA is TGTGCCAGCAGTTACTCACGGGGGCTGGGGGGGGAGCTGTTTTTT.

The J gene is TRBJ1-5, the V gene TRBV6-1; D is ambiguous. The length of the CDR3 is 15 residues. With 7 bases removed from V and 0 bases from J, the gap between germline ends came to 13 bases. In germline, CDR1 is MNHNS, CDR2 SASEGT. The CDR3 nucleotides are TGTGCCAGCAACAGACACGGCTATAGCAATCAGCCCCAGCATTTT. Its translation is CASNRHGYSNQPQHF.

CDR3 loop: CASSPKGELEQYF. For the CDR3, the DNA is TGCGCCAGCAGCCCCAAAGGTGAACTCGAGCAGTACTTC. V usage is TRBV5-1 and J usage is TRBJ2-7; no reliable D call. The CDR3 contains 13 residues. Trimming took off 4 bases at V and 6 bases at J, with 14 bases between the two ends. The germline V gene has CDR1 SGHRS and CDR2 YFSETQ.

This clone was counted between two and nine times. The V call is TRBV7-2, the J call TRBJ1-1; 7 nucleotides line up with TRBD1. The CDR3 sequence is 13 residues long. Germline CDR1 is SGHTA and CDR2 is FQGNSA. V shed 5 bases and J 2 bases; nucleotides not matched to a gene: 2. The CDR3 nucleotides are TGTGCCAGCAGCCGGGACAGAAACACTGAAGCTTTCTTT. It codes for CASSRDRNTEAFF. The variable domain in full, completed from reference TRBV7-2 and TRBJ1-1, reads GAGVSQSPSNKVTEKGKDVELRCDPISGHTALYWYRQSLGQGLEFLIYFQGNSAPDKSGLPSDRFSAERTGGSVSTLTIQRTQQEDSAVYLCASSRDRNTEAFFGQGTRLTVV.

This clone was seen a single time. The V gene is TRBV6-5, the J gene TRBJ2-7, with a tentative D call TRBD1 (6 bases). The CDR3 is 12 residues long. Germline CDR1 reads MNHEY; CDR2 reads SVGAGI. The ends were cut back, 5 bases at V and 4 bases at J, with 9 bases in the middle. CDR3 bases: TGTGCCAGCAGTGGGACAAGATACGAGCAGTACTTC. It specifies CASSGTRYEQYF.